The clone carrying this TCR beta chain has just a few counts. Its antigen remains unknown. The data originate from a study of radiotherapy plus CTLA-4 blockade in lung cancer. The table came from immunoSEQ multiplex PCR; TCRdb's copy has only in-frame clones and leaves some out. The profile shows fewer than 100,000 clones, roughly four fifths of them singletons. General study points: The best prediction of response reportedly came from early blood T cell clone dynamics, with interferon-beta. Following radiotherapy plus ipilimumab, tumor-derived TCR clones expanded in the blood.

Germline CDR1 is SEHNR and CDR2 is FQNEAQ (reference sequence). The V gene lost 11 bases and the J gene lost 4 bases, with 11 bases spanning the gap. This CDR3 comprises 12 residues. Patients had chemo-refractory metastatic non-small-cell lung cancer and received focal radiation plus CTLA-4 blockade that used ipilimumab. This material consisted of peripheral blood, taken from a patient treated with radiotherapy plus ipilimumab. The chain is built from TRBV7-9 and TRBJ2-2; the D is unclear. The clonotype comes from a human donor with non-small cell lung cancer who had stable disease on radiotherapy plus ipilimumab. The CDR3 is CAGQRFTGELFF. In DNA form, the CDR3 reads TGTGCCGGGCAAAGATTCACCGGGGAGCTGTTTTTT.